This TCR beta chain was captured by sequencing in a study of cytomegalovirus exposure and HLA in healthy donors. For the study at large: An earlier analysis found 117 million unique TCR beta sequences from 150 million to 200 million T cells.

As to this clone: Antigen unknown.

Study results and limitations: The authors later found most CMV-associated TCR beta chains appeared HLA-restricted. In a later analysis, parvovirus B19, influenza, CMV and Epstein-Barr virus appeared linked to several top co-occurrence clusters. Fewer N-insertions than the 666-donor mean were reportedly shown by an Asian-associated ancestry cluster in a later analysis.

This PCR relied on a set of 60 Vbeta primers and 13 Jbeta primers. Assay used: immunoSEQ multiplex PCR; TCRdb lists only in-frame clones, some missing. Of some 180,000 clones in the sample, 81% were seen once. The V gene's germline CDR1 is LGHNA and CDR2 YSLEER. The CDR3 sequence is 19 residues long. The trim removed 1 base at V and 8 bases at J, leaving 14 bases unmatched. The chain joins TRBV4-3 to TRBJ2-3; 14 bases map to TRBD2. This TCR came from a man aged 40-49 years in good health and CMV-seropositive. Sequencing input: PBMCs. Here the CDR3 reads CASSQGGTSGRRRPGTQYF. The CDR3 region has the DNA TGCGCCAGCAGCCAAGGCGGGACTAGCGGGAGAAGGCGGCCCGGTACGCAGTATTTT.